This is a list of T cell receptor beta chains from one sample in a study of memory CD4+ T cells and cytomegalovirus serostatus. The table came from immunoSEQ multiplex PCR; TCRdb's copy has only in-frame clones and leaves some out. The sample includes around 99,000 clones, under 90% of them seen just once. Source material: memory CD4+ T cells from blood. The receptor set was obtained from an adult in good health and CMV-seropositive. CDR3s include the opening cysteine and the closing phenylalanine or tryptophan. A D gene is named only where the DNA matches it firmly. Part of the rows lack a size; the others show once, few, many or a class for expanded clones.

j_call clone_size d_call v_call cdr3_aa cdr3_nt
TRBJ2-2 NA TRBD1 TRBV6-1 CASRGQGAINGELFF TGTGCCAGCAGGGGACAGGGGGCAATAAACGGGGAGCTGTTTTTT
TRBJ2-7 NA NA TRBV11-1 CASSPFSAVGEQYF TGTGCCAGCAGCCCCTTTTCGGCAGTTGGCGAGCAGTACTTC
TRBJ2-5 NA NA TRBV5-4 CASSLVSGETQYF TGTGCCAGCAGCTTGGTTTCGGGCGAGACCCAGTACTTC
TRBJ2-3 NA TRBD2 TRBV6-1 CASGRTSGMVDTQYF TGTGCCAGCGGGAGGACTAGCGGGATGGTAGATACGCAGTATTTT
TRBJ2-3 once NA TRBV11-1 CASSTNPDVTSTDTQYF TGTGCCAGCAGCACGAACCCGGACGTAACTAGCACAGATACGCAGTATTTT
TRBJ1-4 NA NA TRBV2 CASSRLGTTGEKLFF TGTGCCAGCAGCCGCCTCGGGACGACAGGTGAAAAACTGTTTTTT
TRBJ2-3 NA TRBD1 TRBV18 CASSGQGAQYF TGTGCCAGCTCAGGACAGGGCGCGCAGTATTTT
TRBJ1-1 NA TRBD1 TRBV2 CASIISGRGRGNTEAFF TGTGCCAGCATCATAAGCGGCAGGGGGCGAGGGAACACTGAAGCTTTCTTT
TRBJ1-1 once TRBD1 TRBV28 CASSLYSTGGGTEAFF TGTGCCAGCAGTTTATACTCGACAGGGGGAGGGACTGAAGCTTTCTTT
TRBJ2-2 NA NA TRBV28 CASTLGQFTGELFF TGTGCCAGCACCCTAGGACAGTTTACCGGGGAGCTGTTTTTT
TRBJ2-7 NA TRBD2 TRBV11-2 CASSLRYGRADSPHF TGTGCCAGCAGCTTACGTTACGGGAGGGCCGACTCCCCCCACTTC
TRBJ2-1 NA TRBD2 TRBV4-1 CASSQAIGLAGEDEQFF TGCGCCAGCAGCCAAGCGATCGGACTAGCGGGAGAAGATGAGCAGTTCTTC
TRBJ2-1 NA TRBD2 TRBV28 CASSWSGRAGNEQFF TGTGCCAGCAGTTGGAGCGGGAGGGCGGGGAATGAGCAGTTCTTC
TRBJ2-7 NA NA TRBV9 CASSVRDFSYEQYF TGTGCCAGCAGCGTACGCGACTTTTCCTACGAGCAGTACTTC
TRBJ2-1 NA TRBD2 TRBV7-3 CASSPGRAGVGDEQFF TGTGCCAGCAGCCCAGGGCGAGCGGGAGTCGGTGATGAGCAGTTCTTC
TRBJ1-1 NA TRBD1 TRBV5-1 CASSWGTGGSTEAFF TGCGCCAGCAGCTGGGGGACAGGGGGAAGCACTGAAGCTTTCTTT
TRBJ1-1 NA NA TRBV6-1 CASSRRSREAFF TGTGCCAGCAGCCGCAGGAGTAGGGAAGCTTTCTTT
TRBJ1-3 once NA TRBV6-5 CASRANSGNTIYF TGTGCCAGCAGGGCAAACTCTGGAAACACCATATATTTT
TRBJ2-7 once NA TRBV27 CASTPDSYEQYF TGTGCCAGCACCCCGGACAGCTACGAGCAGTACTTC
TRBJ1-4 once NA TRBV6-1 CASSEYRGRHNEKLFF TGTGCCAGCAGTGAATATAGGGGCAGACATAATGAAAAACTGTTTTTT
TRBJ1-5 NA NA TRBV6-1 CASSERFTGQHF TGTGCCAGCAGTGAACGCTTTACTGGCCAGCATTTT
TRBJ1-1 few NA TRBV2 CASTGLESTEAFF TGTGCCAGCACCGGACTGGAATCCACTGAAGCTTTCTTT
TRBJ2-4 NA NA TRBV5-6 CASSVISLAKNIQYF TGTGCCAGCAGCGTGATCTCGCTAGCCAAAAACATTCAGTACTTC
TRBJ2-3 NA NA TRBV6-1 CASSEVKHTQYF TGTGCCAGCAGTGAAGTGAAGCACACGCAGTATTTT
TRBJ2-2 NA TRBD2 TRBV5-6 CASSLALAGDPGELFF TGTGCCAGCAGCTTGGCCCTAGCGGGAGACCCCGGGGAGCTGTTTTTT
TRBJ2-7 few NA TRBV28 CASSFYLGLRAYEQYF TGTGCCAGCAGTTTTTACCTGGGACTTCGCGCCTACGAGCAGTACTTC
TRBJ2-7 NA NA TRBV18 CASSPHREGVYEQYF TGTGCCAGCTCACCTCACAGGGAAGGGGTGTACGAGCAGTACTTC
TRBJ2-3 NA TRBD2 TRBV11-2 CASSLATSGRRMDTQYF TGTGCCAGCAGCTTAGCGACTAGCGGGAGAAGGATGGATACGCAGTATTTT
TRBJ1-2 NA TRBD1 TRBV5-1 CASSFGDRGNGYTF TGCGCCAGCAGCTTCGGGGACAGGGGAAATGGCTACACCTTC
TRBJ2-2 NA NA TRBV7-3 CASSLQGNTGELFF TGTGCCAGCAGCCTACAGGGGAACACCGGGGAGCTGTTTTTT
TRBJ2-5 NA NA TRBV6-1 CASSPQLGAGQTQYF TGTGCCAGCAGTCCCCAGTTGGGGGCCGGGCAGACCCAGTACTTC
TRBJ2-3 NA NA TRBV6-1 CASSEAWEVWRTQYF TGTGCCAGCAGTGAAGCGTGGGAGGTTTGGAGGACGCAGTATTTT
TRBJ1-2 NA NA TRBV29-1 CSVGTSGYYGYTF TGCAGCGTTGGAACCTCTGGGTATTATGGCTACACCTTC
TRBJ2-3 once TRBD2 TRBV9 CASSASSGRATDTQYF TGTGCCAGCAGCGCCTCTAGCGGGAGGGCGACAGATACGCAGTATTTT
TRBJ2-7 few NA TRBV28 CASGRGDVSLQAYEQYF TGTGCCAGCGGAAGGGGGGACGTATCCCTTCAGGCGTACGAGCAGTACTTC
TRBJ2-5 NA TRBD2 TRBV6-6 CASSYPGGGETQYF TGTGCCAGCAGTTACCCCGGGGGGGGTGAGACCCAGTACTTC
TRBJ2-3 NA NA TRBV5-1 CASSLEGVGYTDTQYF TGCGCCAGCAGCTTGGAAGGGGTGGGATACACAGATACGCAGTATTTT
TRBJ2-4 NA NA TRBV10-3 CAISASVAKNIQYF TGTGCCATCAGTGCAAGTGTGGCCAAAAACATTCAGTACTTC
TRBJ1-4 few NA TRBV28 CASSSLGSGKLFF TGTGCCAGCAGTTCTCTAGGGAGCGGAAAACTGTTTTTT
TRBJ2-7 NA NA TRBV28 CASRGLGSYEQYF TGTGCCAGCAGGGGGCTAGGAAGCTACGAGCAGTACTTC
TRBJ2-1 NA NA TRBV5-1 CASSYQGPLAYNEQFF TGCGCCAGCAGCTATCAGGGACCCCTCGCTTACAATGAGCAGTTCTTC
TRBJ2-5 NA NA TRBV18 CASSPFRGTGVQETQYF TGTGCCAGCTCACCGTTCCGCGGGACGGGTGTACAAGAGACCCAGTACTTC
TRBJ1-4 NA NA TRBV4-1 CASSQGVLVTNEKLFF TGCGCCAGCAGCCAAGGGGTGTTGGTGACTAATGAAAAACTGTTTTTT
TRBJ1-2 NA NA TRBV1 CTSSPYRAYGYTF TGCACCAGCAGCCCCTACAGGGCCTATGGCTACACCTTC
TRBJ1-1 NA NA TRBV2 CASTVVHSTEAFF TGTGCCAGCACCGTAGTCCACTCCACTGAAGCTTTCTTT